Each of the 21 T cell receptor beta chains below was sequenced from the same sample in a study of technical replicates of blood from four donors. TCRdb's copy holds only in-frame clones and misses some; the assay was immunoSEQ multiplex PCR. This repertoire shows tens of thousands of clones, approximately 95% found once; its top ten account for around 0.25%. The sequencing sample was made of T cells isolated from PBMCs. Every receptor here comes from a human donor in good health.

The rearrangement joins TRBV5-1 to TRBJ1-2, with a tentative D call TRBD1 (6 bases). Germline V gene data show CDR1 as SGHRS and CDR2 as YFSETQ. This CDR3 comprises 17 residues. Trimming cost V 4 bases and J 2 bases, with 21 bases left between them. CDR3 sequence: CASSLKNRDNPNYGYTF. CDR3 DNA sequence: TGCGCCAGCAGCCTGAAGAACAGGGACAATCCCAACTATGGCTACACCTTC.

A few counts support this clone. The chain joins TRBV19 to TRBJ1-1, with 7 bases identical to TRBD1. Germline values: CDR1 LNHDA, CDR2 SQIVND (reference sequence). This CDR3 region has 13 residues. V shed 5 bases, J shed 5 bases, and the junction held 5 bases outside the gene matches. The CDR3 region is CASSGAGGTEAFF. CDR3 bases: TGTGCCAGTAGTGGGGCAGGGGGGACTGAAGCTTTCTTT.

The rearrangement links TRBV11-2 to TRBJ2-6; no clear D. The V end was cut by 5 bases, the J end by 0 bases, with 20 bases between. The CDR3 is made up of 19 amino acids. Per the germline V gene, CDR1 is SGHAT and CDR2 is FQNNGV. As DNA, the CDR3 is TGTGCCAGCAGCCCCTGGTCAGACTTTACGAGCTCTGGGGCCAACGTCCTGACTTTC. Its translation is CASSPWSDFTSSGANVLTF.

The gene calls are TRBV4-1 and TRBJ1-1; TRBD1 agrees at 7 bases. The V gene end was trimmed by 6 bases and the J gene end by 1 base; junction bases not matched to a gene: 5. The CDR3 spans 14 residues. Germline CDR1 MGHRA, CDR2 YSYEKL. The CDR3 is CASRAGQTNTEAFF. The CDR3 DNA follows: TGCGCCAGCAGGGCGGGACAGACGAACACTGAAGCTTTCTTT.

The rearrangement joins TRBV6-1 to TRBJ1-6; D ambiguous. The CDR3 spans 12 residues. Per germline, CDR1 MNHNS and CDR2 SASEGT. The V and J ends lost 6 bases and 14 bases respectively, with 14 bases between them. The CDR3 here is CASSGLGESLHF. CDR3 nucleotides: TGTGCCAGCAGCGGACTTGGGGAATCCCTCCACTTT.

This clone came up once. This chain joins TRBV18 and TRBJ2-7; D might be TRBD1 (5 bases). This CDR3 spans 16 amino acids. In germline, CDR1 is KGHSH, CDR2 LQKENI. V lost 6 bases, J lost 0 bases, and 18 bases lay in between. The CDR3 here is CASSQTAKFSSYEQYF. CDR3 nucleotides: TGTGCCAGCTCGCAGACAGCAAAATTTAGCTCCTACGAGCAGTACTTC. The full variable domain, with the rest looked up from reference TRBV18 and TRBJ2-7, is NAGVMQNPRHLVRRRGQEARLRCSPMKGHSHVYWYRQLPEEGLKFMVYLQKENIIDESGMPKERFSAEFPKEGPSILRIQQVVRGDSAAYFCASSQTAKFSSYEQYFGPGTRLTVT.

CDR3: CASSTRTGNTIYF. The CDR3 bases are TGCGCCAGCAGCACTCGGACAGGAAACACCATATATTTT. V usage is TRBV5-1 and J usage is TRBJ1-3, with a tentative D call TRBD1 (5 bases). V was shortened by 4 bases and J by 4 bases, with 9 bases between the two germline ends. Germline V gives CDR1 SGHRS, CDR2 YFSETQ. The CDR3 covers 13 residues.

The chain combines TRBV18 with TRBJ2-7; a possible D gene is TRBD2 (5 bases). The germline V gene encodes CDR1 KGHSH and CDR2 LQKENI. The CDR3 totals 12 residues. V lost 5 bases, J lost 2 bases, and 7 bases lay in between. CDR3 coding DNA: TGTGCCAGCTCAGCCGGGACCTACGAGCAGTACTTC. It encodes CASSAGTYEQYF.

The V gene is TRBV7-2, the J gene TRBJ2-5, with D perhaps TRBD2 (6 bases). The CDR3 has 15 amino acids. Trimming left V 5 bases short and J 8 bases short, with 21 bases between. Germline CDR1 reads SGHTA; CDR2 reads FQGNSA. The CDR3 reads CASSRRKTGEPTQYF. The CDR3 DNA reads as TGTGCCAGCAGCCGACGGAAAACGGGAGAACCCACCCAGTACTTC.

The chain has TRBV2 and TRBJ1-2; TRBD1 agrees at 7 bases. The germline gives CDR1 SNHLY, CDR2 FYNNEI. V trimming: 7 bases; J trimming: 7 bases; junction bases outside the gene matches: 12. The CDR3 has 14 amino acids. The CDR3 DNA is TGTGCCAGCATTCTCCCCAGGGGGGATGGTGGCTACACCTTC. Its translation is CASILPRGDGGYTF.

The V and J genes are TRBV6-5 and TRBJ2-1, with D hard to call. In germline, CDR1 is MNHEY, CDR2 SVGAGI. Trimming stripped 5 bases from V and 10 bases from J, with 9 bases between. The CDR3 spans 11 residues. The CDR3 region is CASSNLAEQFF. The CDR3 coding sequence is TGTGCCAGCAGTAACCTCGCGGAGCAGTTCTTC.

J is TRBJ2-1 and V is TRBV29-1; TRBD1 matches at 8 bases. Germline CDR1 and CDR2: SQVTM and ANQGSEA. Trimming removed 6 bases from V and 5 bases from J; junction bases left unmatched: 12. The length of the CDR3 is 15 residues. This CDR3 reads CSVTIGTGRDNEQFF. As DNA, the CDR3 is TGCAGCGTCACTATCGGGACAGGTAGAGACAATGAGCAGTTCTTC.

The chain carries TRBV5-1 and TRBJ2-5; 8 bases align to TRBD1. Unmatched junction bases numbered 7, after V lost 4 bases and J lost 2 bases. The CDR3 contains 15 residues. CDR1 is SGHRS, CDR2 YFSETQ, per germline. This CDR3 is CASSRQGLLQETQYF. CDR3 DNA: TGCGCCAGCAGCAGACAGGGGCTCCTACAAGAGACCCAGTACTTC.

This chain connects TRBV7-8 to TRBJ2-7; 7 nucleotides match TRBD2. There are 19 residues in the CDR3. CDR1 SGHVS and CDR2 FQNEAQ come from the germline V gene. V trimming: 1 base; J trimming: 7 bases; junction bases outside the gene matches: 22. CDR3 amino acids: CASSLEWEHSGTITREQYF. DNA for the CDR3: TGTGCCAGCAGCTTAGAGTGGGAGCACTCCGGGACTATTACGAGGGAGCAGTACTTC. Drawing the rest from reference TRBV7-8 and TRBJ2-7, the complete variable domain is GAGVSQSPRYKVAKRGQDVALRCDPISGHVSLFWYQQALGQGPEFLTYFQNEAQLDKSGLPSDRFFAERPEGSVSTLKIQRTQQEDSAVYLCASSLEWEHSGTITREQYFGPGTRLTVT.

The chain employs TRBV5-1 and TRBJ1-1; D perhaps matches TRBD1 (6 bases). V lost 4 bases, J lost 6 bases, and 19 bases lay in between. The CDR3 runs to 15 residues. CDR1 and CDR2 from the germline V gene are SGHRS and YFSETQ. The CDR3 nucleotides read TGCGCCAGCAGCGGCGGACAGCTGGACTTGGCTGAAGCTTTCTTT. Residues: CASSGGQLDLAEAFF.

The chain carries TRBV6-1 and TRBJ1-5; 9 positions agree with TRBD1. This CDR3 is built from 20 residues. CDR1 and CDR2 from the germline V gene are MNHNS and SASEGT. Trimming took 4 bases from V and 0 from J; bases not matched to a gene: 16. The CDR3 region is CASSVFGQGMVVGSNQPQHF. The DNA for the CDR3 is TGTGCCAGCAGTGTATTCGGACAGGGGATGGTTGTAGGTAGCAATCAGCCCCAGCATTTT.

This chain uses TRBV19 with TRBJ1-3; TRBD1 aligns across 9 bases. This CDR3 is built from 15 residues. The junction had 5 bases not matched to a gene; V was cut back by 5 bases and J by 3 bases. Germline V gene sequence: CDR1 LNHDA, CDR2 SQIVND (reference sequence). The CDR3 DNA sequence: TGTGCCAGTAGTTCACAGGGGGCGGATGGAAACACCATATATTTT. As protein: CASSSQGADGNTIYF. The full variable domain, rest sourced from reference TRBV19 and TRBJ1-3, is DGGITQSPKYLFRKEGQNVTLSCEQNLNHDAMYWYRQDPGQGLRLIYYSQIVNDFQKGDIAEGYSVSREKKESFPLTVTSAQKNPTAFYLCASSSQGADGNTIYFGEGSWLTVV.

The chain has TRBV7-7 and TRBJ2-5; the D gene is possibly TRBD1 (6 bases). Germline V lookup: CDR1 SSHAT, CDR2 FNYEAQ (reference sequence). CDR3 length: 15 amino acids. Trimming cost V 0 bases and J 2 bases, with 10 bases left between them. CDR3: CASSLAYREQETQYF. CDR3 sequence (DNA): TGTGCCAGCAGCTTAGCTTACAGGGAACAAGAGACCCAGTACTTC.

The V and J genes are TRBV7-2 and TRBJ2-7; D remains ambiguous. V lost 5 bases, J lost 7 bases, and 9 bases lay in between. Germline V lookup: CDR1 SGHTA, CDR2 FQGNSA. The CDR3 has 11 amino acids. For the CDR3, the DNA is TGTGCCAGCAGCCCAATACGGGAGCAGTACTTC. Protein: CASSPIREQYF.

The V and J genes are TRBV19 and TRBJ2-1; TRBD2 aligns across 8 bases. V lost 5 bases, J lost 7 bases, and 4 bases stayed unmatched. Germline V gene lookup returns CDR1 LNHDA and CDR2 SQIVND (reference sequence). The length of the CDR3 is 13 residues. Written as DNA, the CDR3 is TGTGCCAGTAGTCCTCCGGGGGGGAATGAGCAGTTCTTC. This codes for CASSPPGGNEQFF.

The V gene is TRBV19, the J gene TRBJ1-2; D unclear. The CDR3 consists of 15 residues. Germline lookup yields CDR1 LNHDA and CDR2 SQIVND (reference sequence). V dropped 5 bases and J dropped 1 base, with 14 bases sitting between them. The CDR3, as DNA: TGTGCCAGTAGTCAAGCCGCAGAGGGTAACTATGGCTACACCTTC. Protein product: CASSQAAEGNYGYTF.